A selection of T cell receptor beta chains follows, all from one sample in a study of memory CD4+ T cells and cytomegalovirus serostatus. Generated by immunoSEQ multiplex PCR, the TCRdb table keeps only in-frame clones and is missing some. Of tens of thousands of clones in the sample, about 78% were seen once. Sequencing was performed on memory CD4+ T cells from blood. All receptors come from an adult in good health and CMV-seropositive. The CDR3 runs from the conserved cysteine through the conserved F or W. The D gene is left open where the match is weak. Clone size appears in some rows only: once, few, many, or a class for an expanded clone.

v_gene	j_gene	d_gene	abundance	CDR3nt	CDR3aa
TRBV7-6	TRBJ2-2	.	.	TGTGCCAGCAGCTTATTTGGGCTACTGAACACCGGGGAGCTGTTTTTT	CASSLFGLLNTGELFF
TRBV5-1	TRBJ2-5	TRBD2	.	TGCGCCAGCTTCCAGGGCCGGGAGGGCGGCGAGACCCAGTACTTC	CASFQGREGGETQYF
TRBV27	TRBJ2-7	TRBD2	few	TGTGCCAGCAGTTCGGTAGCGGGCAGCTACGAGCAGTACTTC	CASSSVAGSYEQYF
TRBV19	TRBJ2-2	.	.	TGTGCCAGTAGTATGGCAACCACGAGGACCGGGGAGCTGTTTTTT	CASSMATTRTGELFF
TRBV27	TRBJ2-2	.	.	TGTGCCAGCAGTTGGGACACCAACACCGGGGAGCTGTTTTTT	CASSWDTNTGELFF
TRBV12-1	TRBJ1-6	.	.	.	CASSYRCPDRGSPLHF
TRBV11-2	TRBJ2-7	TRBD2	.	TGTGCCAGCAGCTTAGTTAGCGGACTAGGTTTATACGAGCAGTACTTC	CASSLVSGLGLYEQYF
TRBV14	TRBJ1-1	TRBD1	.	TGTGCCAGCAGCCATTGGGACAGGGGGAACACTGAAGCTTTCTTT	CASSHWDRGNTEAFF
TRBV4-3	TRBJ2-3	.	.	TGCGCCAGCAGCCAGGCGGGATTAGCGACAGATACGCAGTATTTT	CASSQAGLATDTQYF
TRBV4-2	TRBJ1-2	TRBD1	.	TGTGCCAGCAGCCGTAGCAGGGACAGTGGCTACACCTTC	CASSRSRDSGYTF
TRBV4-3	TRBJ2-2	.	.	TGCGCCAGCAGCCTCAACTATGCGGGGACGAACACCGGGGAGCTGTTTTTT	CASSLNYAGTNTGELFF
TRBV6-5	TRBJ2-1	TRBD1	.	TGTGCCAGCAGGCTGACAGGGGACAATGAGCAGTTCTTC	CASRLTGDNEQFF
TRBV18	TRBJ2-1	TRBD1	.	TGTGCCAGCTCACCTGGGGGACAGGGGGCAGGAGAGCAGTTCTTC	CASSPGGQGAGEQFF
TRBV6-1	TRBJ1-4	TRBD1	.	TGTGCCAGCAGTGGCCGGGACAGGGGGTCCTATAATGAAAAACTGTTTTTT	CASSGRDRGSYNEKLFF
TRBV9	TRBJ2-7	TRBD1	.	TGTGCCAGCAGCCTTGGACAGGGGGCATACTACGAGCAGTACTTC	CASSLGQGAYYEQYF
TRBV5-4	TRBJ2-3	TRBD2	.	TGTGCCAGCAGCTTGGACGGGGGGGCCGGGGGCACAGATACGCAGTATTTT	CASSLDGGAGGTDTQYF
TRBV5-6	TRBJ2-7	.	.	TGTGCCAGCAGCTTGGTGGGCTACGAGCAGTACTTC	CASSLVGYEQYF
TRBV18	TRBJ1-2	TRBD1	.	TGTGCCAGCTCGGGACGGGCCGACGGGACAGAGTATGGCTACACCTTC	CASSGRADGTEYGYTF
TRBV5-4	TRBJ1-4	.	.	TGTGCCAGCAGCACCGGACAGCGGGTAGAAAAACTGTTTTTT	CASSTGQRVEKLFF
TRBV7-8	TRBJ1-1	.	.	TGTGCCAGCAGCTTTCACCTCCGGGCGTCAAGCGGGACTTTCTTT	CASSFHLRASSGTFF
TRBV2	TRBJ2-4	TRBD2	.	TGTGCCAGCAGTGAGCACGGGACTAGCGGGTCTGGAGGAGGCAAAAACATTCAGTACTTC	CASSEHGTSGSGGGKNIQYF
TRBV20-1	TRBJ2-5	.	.	TGCAGTGCTATCCGGGAGACCCAGTACTTC	CSAIRETQYF
TRBV19	TRBJ2-7	TRBD2	.	TGTGCCAGTAGTAGCGGACTAGCGGGGGTTGAGCAGTACTTC	CASSSGLAGVEQYF
TRBV28	TRBJ2-1	.	.	TGTGCCAGCAGTTTGGGGGGGGGCCCCTTCCGGGAGCAGTTCTTC	CASSLGGGPFREQFF
TRBV4-3	TRBJ1-3	.	few	TGCGCCAGCAGCCAAGATGGGGCCAAACCTGGAAACACCATATATTTT	CASSQDGAKPGNTIYF
TRBV4-1	TRBJ2-3	TRBD2	.	TGCGCCAGCAGCCAAGAGCTAGCGGGATCGACAGATACGCAGTATTTT	CASSQELAGSTDTQYF
TRBV18	TRBJ2-1	TRBD2	.	TGTGCCAGCTCACCATCTAGCGGGGGCTCCTCCTACAATGAGCAGTTCTTC	CASSPSSGGSSYNEQFF
TRBV4-3	TRBJ2-5	.	.	TGCGCCAGCAGCCTAACAGGAGTTGGGGAGACCCAGTACTTC	CASSLTGVGETQYF
TRBV20-1	TRBJ2-3	.	.	TGCAGTGCCCGACTAGAATCGCAGTATTTT	CSARLESQYF
TRBV4-1	TRBJ2-3	TRBD2	.	TGCGCCAGCAGCCTACAGAAGGGTAGCGGGGGAGAAACTAGCACAGATACGCAGTATTTT	CASSLQKGSGGETSTDTQYF
TRBV27	TRBJ2-1	TRBD2	.	TGTGCCAGCAGTACTTTACTAGCGAGAGCTCAGTTCTTC	CASSTLLARAQFF
TRBV27	TRBJ2-2	.	.	TGTGCCAGCAAGCAGGGTGGCCCGAACACCGGGGAGCTGTTTTTT	CASKQGGPNTGELFF
TRBV9	TRBJ2-7	TRBD2	.	TGTGCCAGCAGTAAACGGGAGGTCGCCTACGAGCAGTACTTC	CASSKREVAYEQYF
TRBV20-1	TRBJ2-7	.	.	TGCAGGGGACTGCGCGGTGTACAGTACTTC	CRGLRGVQYF
TRBV19	TRBJ2-5	.	.	TGTGCCAGTAGGGACAGAAACCAAGAGACCCAGTACTTC	CASRDRNQETQYF
TRBV10-3	TRBJ2-7	.	.	TGTGCCATCAGTATTGACAGAATGTCCTACGAGCAGTACTTC	CAISIDRMSYEQYF
TRBV27	TRBJ2-7	.	.	TGTGCCAGCAGCCCCCTAGGCGGAGAGCCCTACGAGCAGTACTTC	CASSPLGGEPYEQYF
TRBV27	TRBJ2-7	.	once	TGTGCCAGCAGACCGTTCGACTCCCAATACGAGCAGTACTTC	CASRPFDSQYEQYF
TRBV13	TRBJ1-3	TRBD1	few	TGTGCCAGCAGCTTACAGGGGGCAGGAAACACCATATATTTT	CASSLQGAGNTIYF
TRBV29-1	TRBJ2-5	.	.	TGCAGCGTTGCCGCTAGTCAAGAGACCCAGTACTTC	CSVAASQETQYF